This T cell receptor (beta chain) was obtained from a study of shared T cell receptors in the human thymus. This CDR3 contains 13 residues. Germline V gene data show CDR1 as SEHNR and CDR2 as FQNEAQ (reference sequence). The V end was cut by 1 base, the J end by 8 bases, with 9 bases between. Profiled with immunoSEQ multiplex PCR; TCRdb holds only in-frame clones, not every one. The table shows some 700,000 clones, with 80% to 90% occurring only once. This sample was shared with a second study, whose subject was human thymus T cells. As that study records: Healthy Finnish infants having corrective surgery for congenital heart defects served as donors. Resections were taken during corrective heart surgery, and the thymus tissue came from these. Related research examined unrelated individuals and reported that their thymic repertoires overlapped highly.

The V call is TRBV7-9, the J call TRBJ2-1; the D gene is possibly TRBD1 (6 bases). Sequenced: thymocytes. The TCR sequence derives from a girl less than two years old with a congenital heart defect. CDR3 bases: TGTGCCAGCAGCTTAGTGACAGGATATGAGCAGTTCTTC. This sequence encodes CASSLVTGYEQFF. Full variable domain (remainder filled in from reference TRBV7-9 and TRBJ2-1): DTGVSQNPRHKITKRGQNVTFRCDPISEHNRLYWYRQTLGQGPEFLTYFQNEAQLEKSRLLSDRFSAERPKGSFSTLEIQRTEQGDSAMYLCASSLVTGYEQFFGPGTRLTVL.